This is a list of T cell receptor beta chains from one sample in a study of T cells in Graves' hyperthyroidism and ophthalmopathy. TCRdb fed the multiplex PCR reads into MiXCR, producing one record per CDR3 protein. The data show approximately 590,000 distinct CDR3 sequences, 15% to 19% seen once. Sequenced input: blood. The receptor set was obtained from a woman in her twenties or thirties with Graves' hyperthyroidism. Each CDR3 is given with its conserved first and last residue. A D gene is named only where the DNA matches it firmly. Size values are once, few and many counts, or a class for expanded clones, and some rows have none.

V gene: TRBV6-1
J gene: TRBJ2-1
clone size: -
D gene: -
CDR3 DNA: TGTGCCAGCTCATCCCGGACGGCTAAGGACTCCTACGAGCAGTTCTTC
CDR3 protein: CASSSRTAKDSYEQFF

V gene: TRBV10-1
J gene: TRBJ2-2
clone size: few
D gene: -
CDR3 DNA: TGCGCCAGCAGTGAGGAGGGCGGCACCGGGGAGCTGTTTTTT
CDR3 protein: CASSEEGGTGELFF

V gene: TRBV10-3
J gene: TRBJ2-1
clone size: many
D gene: -
CDR3 DNA: TGTGCCTCGAGAGTCCCTACTGCGGGGTCTTCGGATGAGCAGTTCTTC
CDR3 protein: CASRVPTAGSSDEQFF

V gene: TRBV7-9
J gene: TRBJ1-6
clone size: few
D gene: -
CDR3 DNA: TGTGCCAGCAGCCCAATGGATCGCTGGGGGCAGGATAATTCACCCCTCCACTTT
CDR3 protein: CASSPMDRWGQDNSPLHF

V gene: TRBV5-1
J gene: TRBJ2-3
clone size: once
D gene: -
CDR3 DNA: TGCGCCAGCAGCTTGGCCGTAGATTGGGGGAAGGATACGCAGTATTTT
CDR3 protein: CASSLAVDWGKDTQYF

V gene: TRBV2
J gene: TRBJ2-2
clone size: many
D gene: -
CDR3 DNA: TGTGCCAGCAGGCAGGGTTTTGGCACCGGGGAGCTGTTTTTT
CDR3 protein: CASRQGFGTGELFF

V gene: TRBV30
J gene: TRBJ1-5
clone size: many
D gene: -
CDR3 DNA: TGTGCCTGGAGTCGTCAGAATGATCAGCCCCAGCATTTT
CDR3 protein: CAWSRQNDQPQHF

V gene: TRBV18
J gene: TRBJ2-7
clone size: many
D gene: TRBD1
CDR3 DNA: TGTGCCAGCTCAGGCAGGACAGGGATCGGCGAGCAGTACTTC
CDR3 protein: CASSGRTGIGEQYF

V gene: TRBV5-1
J gene: TRBJ2-3
clone size: -
D gene: -
CDR3 DNA: TGCGCCAGCAGCTTGCAGGGCACGCAGTATTTT
CDR3 protein: CASSLQGTQYF

V gene: TRBV10-3
J gene: TRBJ2-5
clone size: -
D gene: TRBD2
CDR3 DNA: TGTGCCACACAAACTCAGCTTGGGCTAGCGGACCAAGAGACCCAGTACTTC
CDR3 protein: CATQTQLGLADQETQYF

V gene: TRBV12-3/TRBV12-4
J gene: TRBJ1-1
clone size: many
D gene: TRBD1
CDR3 DNA: TGTGCCAGCAGTTCCGGGACAGGGATCCTGAACACTGAAGCTTTCTTT
CDR3 protein: CASSSGTGILNTEAFF

V gene: TRBV3-1
J gene: TRBJ2-1
clone size: many
D gene: -
CDR3 DNA: TGTGCCAGCAGCCCGCATGGCGGTGAGCAGTTCTTC
CDR3 protein: CASSPHGGEQFF

V gene: TRBV5-1
J gene: TRBJ2-1
clone size: few
D gene: TRBD2
CDR3 DNA: TGCGCCAGTAAGCCGACTAGCGGGAGGGGTGAGCAGTTCTTC
CDR3 protein: CASKPTSGRGEQFF

V gene: TRBV3-1
J gene: TRBJ1-6
clone size: many
D gene: -
CDR3 DNA: TGTGCCAGCAGCCCCGGGGGTTCAGATAATTCACCCCTCCACTTT
CDR3 protein: CASSPGGSDNSPLHF

V gene: TRBV2
J gene: TRBJ2-7
clone size: -
D gene: -
CDR3 DNA: TGTGCCAGCAGTGTATCGGCCAGGTTGGTCTCCTACGAGCAGTACTTC
CDR3 protein: CASSVSARLVSYEQYF

V gene: TRBV7-6
J gene: TRBJ2-2
clone size: many
D gene: TRBD2
CDR3 DNA: TGTGCCAGCAGCTTAAGCGGGGAAGACGGGGAGCTGTTTTTT
CDR3 protein: CASSLSGEDGELFF

V gene: TRBV19
J gene: TRBJ2-1
clone size: -
D gene: -
CDR3 DNA: TGTGCCAGTAGTATGCTCCGGGGGCTGAGCTCCTACAATGAGCAGTTCTTC
CDR3 protein: CASSMLRGLSSYNEQFF

V gene: TRBV6-6
J gene: TRBJ1-1
clone size: many
D gene: -
CDR3 DNA: TGTGCCAGCAGTTACTCGTCAGGGATGAGAAACACTGAAGCTTTCTTT
CDR3 protein: CASSYSSGMRNTEAFF

V gene: TRBV7-9
J gene: TRBJ2-7
clone size: many
D gene: -
CDR3 DNA: TGTGCCAGCAGCTTAGTCGAACAGGGTCCCTGGAAGCAGTACTTC
CDR3 protein: CASSLVEQGPWKQYF

V gene: TRBV3-1
J gene: TRBJ1-2
clone size: many
D gene: -
CDR3 DNA: TGTGCCAGCAGCCAAGTCGGGGGCAGGACTAACTATGGCTACACCTTC
CDR3 protein: CASSQVGGRTNYGYTF

V gene: TRBV5-1
J gene: TRBJ2-7
clone size: -
D gene: TRBD2
CDR3 DNA: TGCGCCAGCTGGGGCGGGGGAATAGGCGAGCAGTACTTC
CDR3 protein: CASWGGGIGEQYF

V gene: TRBV20-1
J gene: TRBJ1-2
clone size: many
D gene: -
CDR3 DNA: TGCAGTGCTAGCGGACCCAACTATGGCTACACCTTC
CDR3 protein: CSASGPNYGYTF

V gene: TRBV20-1
J gene: TRBJ2-3
clone size: many
D gene: -
CDR3 DNA: TGCAGTGCTAGTTCCCCGGGCACGCGCACAGATACGCAGTATTTT
CDR3 protein: CSASSPGTRTDTQYF

V gene: TRBV28
J gene: TRBJ2-2
clone size: -
D gene: TRBD2
CDR3 DNA: TGTGCCAGCAGTTTGCTTAGCGGGTACGGGGAGCTGTTTTTT
CDR3 protein: CASSLLSGYGELFF

V gene: TRBV19
J gene: TRBJ2-1
clone size: -
D gene: TRBD2
CDR3 DNA: TGTGCCAGTAGTATAAGGGCACGACTGAGCGGGGGTTACAATGAGCAGTTCTTC
CDR3 protein: CASSIRARLSGGYNEQFF

V gene: TRBV19
J gene: TRBJ2-7
clone size: -
D gene: TRBD2
CDR3 DNA: TGTGCCAGTAGTGCGGGACTAGCGGAGGGCTACGAGCAGTACTTC
CDR3 protein: CASSAGLAEGYEQYF

V gene: TRBV19
J gene: TRBJ2-2
clone size: few
D gene: -
CDR3 DNA: TGTGCCAGCAGACACGGGGCGAACACCGGGGAGCTGTTTTTT
CDR3 protein: CASRHGANTGELFF

V gene: TRBV3-1
J gene: TRBJ2-2
clone size: -
D gene: TRBD1
CDR3 DNA: TGTGCCAGCAGCCCGGACAGGGGTCGAAGGACCGGGGAGCTGTTTTTT
CDR3 protein: CASSPDRGRRTGELFF

V gene: TRBV27
J gene: TRBJ1-5
clone size: many
D gene: -
CDR3 DNA: TGTGCCAGCAGTTTATCGCCGGGGAGGACGAATCAGCCCCAGCATTTT
CDR3 protein: CASSLSPGRTNQPQHF

V gene: TRBV9
J gene: TRBJ2-1
clone size: many
D gene: TRBD2
CDR3 DNA: TGTGCCAGCAGCGTAGAGGTGGGAGGGCCCTACAATGAGCAGTTCTTC
CDR3 protein: CASSVEVGGPYNEQFF

V gene: TRBV7-8
J gene: TRBJ2-5
clone size: many
D gene: TRBD2
CDR3 DNA: TGTGCCAGCAGCTCGGGAGGAGGGGTCGGCCAAGAGACCCAGTACTTC
CDR3 protein: CASSSGGGVGQETQYF

V gene: TRBV29-1
J gene: TRBJ1-1
clone size: few
D gene: -
CDR3 DNA: TGCAGCGGGGATCGGGGCTTTGAAGCTTTCTTT
CDR3 protein: CSGDRGFEAFF

V gene: TRBV4-1
J gene: TRBJ2-1
clone size: -
D gene: -
CDR3 DNA: TGCGCCAGCAGCCAAGAAGGAGCGGCCTTCTACAATGAGCAGTTCTTC
CDR3 protein: CASSQEGAAFYNEQFF

V gene: TRBV27
J gene: TRBJ1-5
clone size: many
D gene: -
CDR3 DNA: TGTGCCAGCAGTTTTCAGGACGGGCAGCCCCAGCATTTT
CDR3 protein: CASSFQDGQPQHF

V gene: TRBV7-9
J gene: TRBJ2-3
clone size: many
D gene: -
CDR3 DNA: TGTGCCAGCAGCTTAGCTACGGTGAGCACAGATACGCAGTATTTT
CDR3 protein: CASSLATVSTDTQYF

V gene: TRBV29-1
J gene: TRBJ2-7
clone size: -
D gene: -
CDR3 DNA: TGCAGCGTTGGGGGAACGCACTACGAGCAGTACTTC
CDR3 protein: CSVGGTHYEQYF

V gene: TRBV11-3
J gene: TRBJ2-7
clone size: -
D gene: TRBD2
CDR3 DNA: TGTGCCAGCGGGGCTAGCGGGGGCTACGAGCAGTACTTC
CDR3 protein: CASGASGGYEQYF

V gene: TRBV2
J gene: TRBJ1-2
clone size: many
D gene: -
CDR3 DNA: TGTGCCAGCAGAGGGACTGGCTACACCTTC
CDR3 protein: CASRGTGYTF

V gene: TRBV30
J gene: TRBJ2-3
clone size: many
D gene: -
CDR3 DNA: TGTGCCTGGAGTTGGAGGAGAACCAGCACAGATACGCAGTATTTT
CDR3 protein: CAWSWRRTSTDTQYF

V gene: TRBV24-1
J gene: TRBJ2-2
clone size: -
D gene: TRBD2
CDR3 DNA: TGTGCCACCAGTGATTCCCCAGCGGGAGGCGACACCGGGGAGCTGTTTTTT
CDR3 protein: CATSDSPAGGDTGELFF

V gene: TRBV3-1
J gene: TRBJ2-3
clone size: many
D gene: TRBD2
CDR3 DNA: TGTGCCAGCAGCCAGGAATATCCGGGACTAGGTTCTGTGGATACGCAGTATTTT
CDR3 protein: CASSQEYPGLGSVDTQYF

V gene: TRBV6-5
J gene: TRBJ1-1
clone size: many
D gene: -
CDR3 DNA: TGTGCCAGCAGTTTGACCGGGACACAGAACACTGAAGCTTTCTTT
CDR3 protein: CASSLTGTQNTEAFF

V gene: TRBV2
J gene: TRBJ1-1
clone size: many
D gene: -
CDR3 DNA: TGTGCCAGCAGATCCGGGGCGACGGACACTGAAGCTTTCTTT
CDR3 protein: CASRSGATDTEAFF

V gene: TRBV20-1
J gene: TRBJ2-7
clone size: many
D gene: TRBD1
CDR3 DNA: TGCAGTGCGCCAGACAGGGTACGGGGCGGCGAGCAGTACTTC
CDR3 protein: CSAPDRVRGGEQYF

V gene: TRBV5-5
J gene: TRBJ2-1
clone size: many
D gene: TRBD2
CDR3 DNA: TGTGCCAGCAGCTTGGGTTCGTCTAGCGGGAGGGGTACACAGGTTTACAATGAGCAGTTCTTC
CDR3 protein: CASSLGSSSGRGTQVYNEQFF

V gene: TRBV6-2/TRBV6-3
J gene: TRBJ1-6
clone size: -
D gene: -
CDR3 DNA: TGTGCCAGCAGTTCCACGGCAGGGAATTCACCCCTCCACTTT
CDR3 protein: CASSSTAGNSPLHF

V gene: TRBV7-8
J gene: TRBJ2-5
clone size: many
D gene: -
CDR3 DNA: TGTGCCAGCAGCTTGGGGGGATGGGAGACCCAGTACTTC
CDR3 protein: CASSLGGWETQYF

V gene: TRBV6-2/TRBV6-3
J gene: TRBJ1-1
clone size: many
D gene: -
CDR3 DNA: TGTGCCAGCAGTTATGAGGGGGAGAACACTGAAGCTTTCTTT
CDR3 protein: CASSYEGENTEAFF

V gene: TRBV5-1
J gene: TRBJ1-6
clone size: -
D gene: TRBD1
CDR3 DNA: TGCGCCAGCAGCCTGGGACAGGCCTCTTCACCCCTCCACTTT
CDR3 protein: CASSLGQASSPLHF

V gene: TRBV10-1
J gene: TRBJ1-1
clone size: few
D gene: -
CDR3 DNA: TGCGCCGGCAGTGAGTCAGGGATGGACACTGAAGCTTTCTTT
CDR3 protein: CAGSESGMDTEAFF